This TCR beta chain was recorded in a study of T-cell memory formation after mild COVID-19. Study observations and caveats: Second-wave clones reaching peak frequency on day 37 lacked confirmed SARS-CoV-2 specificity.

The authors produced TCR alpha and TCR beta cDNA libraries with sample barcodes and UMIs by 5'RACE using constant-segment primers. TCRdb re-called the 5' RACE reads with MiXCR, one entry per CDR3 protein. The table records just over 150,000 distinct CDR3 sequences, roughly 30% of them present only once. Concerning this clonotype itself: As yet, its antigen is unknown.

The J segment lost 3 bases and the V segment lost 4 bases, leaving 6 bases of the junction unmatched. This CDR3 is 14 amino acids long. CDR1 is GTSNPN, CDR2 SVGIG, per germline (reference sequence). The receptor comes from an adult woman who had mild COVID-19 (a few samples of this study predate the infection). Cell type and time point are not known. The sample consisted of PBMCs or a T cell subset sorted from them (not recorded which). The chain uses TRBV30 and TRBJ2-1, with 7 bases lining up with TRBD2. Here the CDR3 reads CAWKSGENYNEQFF. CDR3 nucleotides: TGTGCCTGGAAGAGCGGGGAAAACTACAATGAGCAGTTCTTC.